Presented here are 13 T cell receptor beta chains from one specimen sequenced in a study of lymphopenia after photon versus proton radiotherapy. Using immunoSEQ multiplex PCR, the repertoire was profiled, and TCRdb retains in-frame clones only, with some absent. The data contain 150,000 to 200,000 clones, about 85% of them singletons. The sample was peripheral blood, taken from a patient treated with photon-based radiotherapy. The receptors stem from a man aged 45-65 years with gastric cancer.

This chain links TRBV20-1 with TRBJ2-3; D is unclear. Germline V CDR1 and CDR2: DFQATT, SNEGSKA (reference sequence). V dropped 5 bases and J dropped 6 bases, with 6 bases sitting between them. The CDR3 is 10 amino acids. The CDR3 coding sequence is TGCAGTGCTGGGTCGGATACGCAGTATTTT. Its protein product is CSAGSDTQYF.

The rearrangement links TRBV5-1 to TRBJ1-3; D possibly corresponds to TRBD1 (5 bases). Germline CDR1 reads SGHRS; CDR2 reads YFSETQ. Trimming left V 4 bases short and J 0 bases short, with 14 bases between. This CDR3 spans 16 amino acids. DNA for the CDR3: TGCGCCAGCAGCGCTAGGGACTCCAGCTCTGGAAACACCATATATTTT. This gives the protein CASSARDSSSGNTIYF.

This rearrangement joins TRBV28 to TRBJ2-1; D is unresolved. Trimming shortened V by 2 bases and J by 5 bases, and 7 bases separated the two germline ends. CDR1 and CDR2 from the germline V gene are MDHEN and SYDVKM. CDR3 length: 13 amino acids. The CDR3 sequence is CASSLRENNEQFF. The CDR3 bases are TGTGCCAGCAGTTTAAGAGAAAACAATGAGCAGTTCTTC.

Turning to this clone: Other DNA sequences in the same sample also yield this CDR3. The chain employs TRBV28 and TRBJ1-3; 7 bases line up with TRBD1. The V gene end was trimmed by 6 bases and the J gene end by 0 bases; junction bases not matched to a gene: 2. Germline CDR1 is MDHEN and CDR2 is SYDVKM. The CDR3 runs 14 residues. The CDR3 DNA follows: TGTGCCAGCAGAACAGGGGTCTCTGGAAACACCATATATTTT. Protein product: CASRTGVSGNTIYF.

This chain joins TRBV5-1 and TRBJ2-3, with 9 bases identical to TRBD1. Germline-derived CDR1 and CDR2 are SGHRS and YFSETQ. Trimming removed 3 bases from V and 4 bases from J; junction bases left unmatched: 6. This CDR3 is built from 15 residues. CDR3 in DNA: TGCGCCAGCAGCTCCGGGACAGGGACCGCAGATACGCAGTATTTT. Its protein is CASSSGTGTADTQYF.

The chain combines TRBV6-5 with TRBJ1-1, with a tentative D call TRBD1 (5 bases). The length of the CDR3 is 11 residues. V was shortened by 6 bases and J by 11 bases, with 13 bases between the two germline ends. CDR1 and CDR2 from the germline V gene are MNHEY and SVGAGI. Here the CDR3 reads CASSQGGGAFF. CDR3 bases: TGTGCCAGCAGCCAGGGTGGCGGTGCTTTCTTT.

The chain couples TRBV29-1 to TRBJ1-1; 8 bases are shared with TRBD1. CDR1 SQVTM and CDR2 ANQGSEA come from the germline V gene. V dropped 4 bases and J dropped 1; count of bases not matched to a gene: 5. This CDR3 contains 14 residues. The CDR3 region is CSVGTGYQNTEAFF. Written as DNA, the CDR3 is TGCAGCGTTGGGACAGGGTATCAGAACACTGAAGCTTTCTTT.

Here the CDR3 reads CASSFTGVTTEAFF. In DNA form, the CDR3 reads TGCGCCAGCAGCTTTACAGGGGTTACCACTGAAGCTTTCTTT. This chain connects TRBV5-1 to TRBJ1-1, with 7 positions matching TRBD1. Germline V gene data show CDR1 as SGHRS and CDR2 as YFSETQ. The length of the CDR3 is 14 residues. V lost 2 bases and J lost 4; bases outside the gene matches: 5.

This chain connects TRBV5-1 to TRBJ2-7; 10 bases are a match to TRBD2. The germline CDR1 and CDR2 sequences are SGHRS and YFSETQ. CDR3 size: 17 residues. Trimming removed 0 bases from V and 6 bases from J; junction bases left unmatched: 12. The CDR3 region is CASSLAAGGPGALEQYF. The CDR3 nucleotides read TGCGCCAGCAGCTTGGCAGCGGGAGGGCCCGGAGCTCTCGAGCAGTACTTC.

The V gene is TRBV6-6, the J gene TRBJ2-1; TRBD2 aligns across 8 bases. This CDR3 spans 15 amino acids. The germline V gene has CDR1 MNHNY and CDR2 SVGAGI (reference sequence). J lost 5 bases, V lost 10 bases, and 13 bases had no gene match. In DNA form, the CDR3 reads TGTGCCACTCGCGTGGGGCCCGGGGGGGACAATGAGCAGTTCTTC. Translating gives CATRVGPGGDNEQFF.

The DNA for the CDR3 is TGTGCCAGCAGCGCCCCGGGACTAGCAACAGATACGCAGTATTTT. Protein sequence: CASSAPGLATDTQYF. The rearrangement links TRBV5-4 to TRBJ2-3; 9 bases line up with TRBD2. Germline-derived CDR1 and CDR2 are SGHNT and YYREEE (reference sequence). This CDR3 is 15 amino acids long. The V segment lost 4 bases and the J segment 3 bases; nucleotides outside the gene matches: 6.

This chain links TRBV9 with TRBJ2-1, with 11 nucleotides matching TRBD2. V lost 0 bases, J lost 8 bases, and 4 bases stayed unmatched. The CDR3 contains 15 residues. Germline CDR1 and CDR2: SGDLS and YYNGEE. DNA for the CDR3: TGTGCCAGCAGCGTAGGTAGCGGGAGGGCCCATGAGCAGTTCTTC. This translates into CASSVGSGRAHEQFF.

The chain carries TRBV29-1 and TRBJ1-5, with 7 bases lining up with TRBD1. The CDR3 consists of 12 residues. With V trimmed by 6 bases and J by 7 bases, 6 bases remained unmatched. Per germline, CDR1 SQVTM and CDR2 ANQGSEA. The CDR3 is CSVVTGSQPQHF. As DNA, the CDR3 is TGCAGCGTCGTGACAGGGTCCCAGCCCCAGCATTTT.